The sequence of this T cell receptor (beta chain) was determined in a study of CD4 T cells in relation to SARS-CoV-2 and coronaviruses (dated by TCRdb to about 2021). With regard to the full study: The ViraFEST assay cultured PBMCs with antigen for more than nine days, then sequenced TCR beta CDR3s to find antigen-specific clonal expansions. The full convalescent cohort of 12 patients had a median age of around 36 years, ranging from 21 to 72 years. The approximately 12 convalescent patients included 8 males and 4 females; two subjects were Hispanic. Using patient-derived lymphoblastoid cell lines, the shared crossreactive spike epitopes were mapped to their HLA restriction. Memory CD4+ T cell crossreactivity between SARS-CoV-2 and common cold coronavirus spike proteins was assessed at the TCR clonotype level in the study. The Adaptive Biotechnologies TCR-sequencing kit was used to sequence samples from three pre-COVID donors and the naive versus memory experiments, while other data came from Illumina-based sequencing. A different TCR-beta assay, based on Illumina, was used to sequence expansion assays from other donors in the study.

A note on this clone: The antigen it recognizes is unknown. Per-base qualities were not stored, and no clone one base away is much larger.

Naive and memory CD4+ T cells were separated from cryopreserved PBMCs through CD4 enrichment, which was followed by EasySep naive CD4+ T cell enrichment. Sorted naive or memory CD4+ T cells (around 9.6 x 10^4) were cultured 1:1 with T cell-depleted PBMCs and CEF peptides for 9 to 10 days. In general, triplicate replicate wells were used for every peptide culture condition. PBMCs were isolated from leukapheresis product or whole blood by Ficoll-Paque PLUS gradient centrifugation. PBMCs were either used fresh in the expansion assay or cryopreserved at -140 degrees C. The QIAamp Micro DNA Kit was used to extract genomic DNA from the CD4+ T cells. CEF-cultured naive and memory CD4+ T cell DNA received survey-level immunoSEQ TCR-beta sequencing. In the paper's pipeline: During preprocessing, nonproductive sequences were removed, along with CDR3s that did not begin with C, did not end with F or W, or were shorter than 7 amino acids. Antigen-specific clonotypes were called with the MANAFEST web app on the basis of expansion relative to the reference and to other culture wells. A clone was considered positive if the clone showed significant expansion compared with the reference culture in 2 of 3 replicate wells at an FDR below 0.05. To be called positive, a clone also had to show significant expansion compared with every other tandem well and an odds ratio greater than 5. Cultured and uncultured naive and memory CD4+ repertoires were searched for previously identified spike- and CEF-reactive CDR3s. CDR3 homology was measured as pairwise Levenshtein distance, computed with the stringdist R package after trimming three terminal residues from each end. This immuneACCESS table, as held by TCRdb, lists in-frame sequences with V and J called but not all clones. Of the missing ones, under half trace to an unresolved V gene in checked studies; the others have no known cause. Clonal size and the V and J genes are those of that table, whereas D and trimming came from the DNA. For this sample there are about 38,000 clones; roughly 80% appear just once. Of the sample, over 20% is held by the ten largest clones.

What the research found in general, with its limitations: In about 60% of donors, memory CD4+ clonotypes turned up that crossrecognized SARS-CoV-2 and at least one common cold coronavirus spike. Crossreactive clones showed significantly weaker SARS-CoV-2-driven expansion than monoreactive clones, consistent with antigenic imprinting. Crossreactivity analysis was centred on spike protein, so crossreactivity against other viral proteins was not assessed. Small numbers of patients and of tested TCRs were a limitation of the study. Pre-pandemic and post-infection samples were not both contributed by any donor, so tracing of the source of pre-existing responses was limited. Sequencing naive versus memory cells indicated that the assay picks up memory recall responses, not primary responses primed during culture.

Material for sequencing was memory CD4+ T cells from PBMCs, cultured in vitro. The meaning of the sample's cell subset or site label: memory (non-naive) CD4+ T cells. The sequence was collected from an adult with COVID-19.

CDR3 protein: CASSVEGLADGEQYF. The bases are TGTGCCAGCAGCGTAGAGGGACTAGCGGACGGAGAGCAGTACTTC. The V and J segments used are TRBV9 and TRBJ2-7, and TRBD2 aligns with 11 junction nucleotides. V lost 0 bases and J lost 7 bases, and the count of bases not matched to a germline gene is 6. Reading from cysteine to phenylalanine, the CDR3 counts 15 amino acids. Just CDR3 DNA is preserved here, 45 bases in frame from base 1. CDR1 SGDLS and CDR2 YYNGEE are derived from the germline V gene.